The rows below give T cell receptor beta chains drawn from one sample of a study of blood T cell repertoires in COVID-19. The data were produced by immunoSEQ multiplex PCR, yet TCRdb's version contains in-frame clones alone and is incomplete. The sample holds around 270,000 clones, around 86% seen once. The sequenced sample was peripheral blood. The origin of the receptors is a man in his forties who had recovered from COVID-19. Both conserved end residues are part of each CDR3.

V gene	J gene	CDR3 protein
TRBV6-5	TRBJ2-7	CASSHPGLSYEQYF
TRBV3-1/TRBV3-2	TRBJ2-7	CASSQQGGQYF
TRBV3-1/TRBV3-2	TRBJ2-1	CASSPGTPQPYNEQFF
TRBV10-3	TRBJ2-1	CAISEMGSRVSNEQFF
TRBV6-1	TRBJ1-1	CASSEWDEGGKAFF
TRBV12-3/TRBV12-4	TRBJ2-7	CASSLDRVGEQYF
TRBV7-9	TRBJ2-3	CASSPLGTASTDTQYF
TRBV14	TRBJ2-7	CASSRFPPGVFSEQYF
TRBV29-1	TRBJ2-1	CSVEGGFNEQFF
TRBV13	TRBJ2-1	CASSFLRGGNEQFF
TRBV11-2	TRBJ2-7	CASSLDPGGYEQYF
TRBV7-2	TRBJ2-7	CASSILRGGGEQYF
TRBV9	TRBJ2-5	CASSAGSGGPRGKTQYF
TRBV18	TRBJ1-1	CASSPPTAISRTEAFF
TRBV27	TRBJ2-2	CASSPGLAGLRELFF
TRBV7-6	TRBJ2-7	CASSLAQGAVYEQYF
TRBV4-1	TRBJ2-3	CASSLGLAGGTDTQYF
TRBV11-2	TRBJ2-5	CASSLGRAMETQYF
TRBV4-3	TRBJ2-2	CASSQEGTAANTGELFF
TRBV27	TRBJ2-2	CASSATANTGELFF
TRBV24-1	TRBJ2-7	CATSEKGLAGPTYEQYF
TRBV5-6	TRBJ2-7	CASSLIGEQYF
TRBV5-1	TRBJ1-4	CASSLEGLEKLFF
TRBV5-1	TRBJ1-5	CASSLGQGPHQPQHF
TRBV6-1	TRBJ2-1	CASSVGLAGGGGNEQFF
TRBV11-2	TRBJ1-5	CASSHRGGAPNQPQHF
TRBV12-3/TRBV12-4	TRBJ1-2	CASSRQGSGYTF
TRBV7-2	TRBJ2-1	CASRRSGGSYNEQFF
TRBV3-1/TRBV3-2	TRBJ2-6	CASRALQGTGANVLTF
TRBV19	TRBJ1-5	CASSTPVRGNNQPQHF
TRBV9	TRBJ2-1	CASSVGGEQFF
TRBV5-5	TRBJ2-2	CASSLVLSGRAGELFF
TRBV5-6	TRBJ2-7	CASSVGPSGSTEQYF
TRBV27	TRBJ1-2	CASSHGGHQHYGYTF
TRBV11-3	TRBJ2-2	CASSLRLAGVVKAGELFF
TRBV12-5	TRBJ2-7	CASGLAFGGAIPYEQYF
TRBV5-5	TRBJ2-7	CASSLRDYLSYEQYF
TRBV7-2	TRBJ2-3	CASSFWRTSGTSTDTQYF
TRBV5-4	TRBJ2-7	CASSLGGVGQYF